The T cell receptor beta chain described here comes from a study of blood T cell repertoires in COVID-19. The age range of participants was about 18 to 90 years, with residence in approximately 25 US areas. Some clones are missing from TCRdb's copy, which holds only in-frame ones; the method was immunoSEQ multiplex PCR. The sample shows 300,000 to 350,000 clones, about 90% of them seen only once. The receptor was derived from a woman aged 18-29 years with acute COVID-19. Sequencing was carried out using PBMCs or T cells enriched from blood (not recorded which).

The CDR3 nucleotides read TGCAGTGTTCCGGAGAGCGATGGCTACACCTTC. Encoded protein: CSVPESDGYTF. V is TRBV20-1 and J is TRBJ1-2; D uncertain. Trimming left V 7 bases short and J 6 bases short, with 12 bases between. This CDR3 region has 11 residues. Germline loops: CDR1 DFQATT, CDR2 SNEGSKA (reference sequence).